These 26 T cell receptor beta chains share one sample of origin, sequenced in a study of blood T cell repertoires in COVID-19. Sequencing used immunoSEQ multiplex PCR; TCRdb keeps in-frame clones, though not all of them. The sample has over 100,000 clones, approximately 92% seen once; the top ten hold less than 5.5%. Sequenced material: peripheral blood. Receptors originate from a man between 18 and 29 years old with acute or convalescent COVID-19.

The genes are TRBV9 and TRBJ1-2, with D tentatively TRBD1 (5 bases). This CDR3 is 15 amino acids long. V was pared by 5 bases and J by 3 bases, with 17 bases between. Germline V gene sequence: CDR1 SGDLS, CDR2 YYNGEE. The CDR3 DNA sequence: TGTGCCAGCAGAGATGTAAACAGGTTTCACTATGGCTACACCTTC. Translating it yields CASRDVNRFHYGYTF.

This clone was counted a single time. The CDR3: CAWNGGDGYTF. CDR3 DNA: TGTGCCTGGAATGGAGGGGATGGCTACACCTTC. The chain recombines TRBV30 with TRBJ1-2; D might be TRBD1 (5 bases). Germline CDR1 GTSNPN, CDR2 SVGIG (reference sequence). The germline V and J ends were trimmed by 4 bases and 6 bases, with 9 bases remaining between them. This CDR3 contains 11 residues.

With regard to this clone: The junction departs from germline at one end; a sequencing error may be responsible. The chain uses TRBV11-3 and TRBJ2-2, with TRBD1 matching over 7 bases. The CDR3 totals 15 residues. Germline V gene lookup returns CDR1 SGHNT and CDR2 YENEEA. The CDR3 is CASSIGQANAGELFF. The DNA of the CDR3 is TGTGCCAGCTCCATTGGACAGGCGAACGCCGGGGAGCTGTTTTTT.

The chain links TRBV3-1 (or the pseudogene TRBV3-2) to TRBJ1-1; D may be TRBD1 (5 bases). CDR3 length: 20 residues. Germline V gene data show CDR1 as LGHDT and CDR2 as YNNKEL (reference sequence). V lost 0 bases and J 1 base, leaving 24 bases between the germline ends. The CDR3, as DNA: TGTGCCAGCAGCCAAGACGGTTGGGGGGATTTCACGTACGCGAACACTGAAGCTTTCTTT. Translation: CASSQDGWGDFTYANTEAFF.

The chain carries TRBV3-1 (or the pseudogene TRBV3-2) and TRBJ2-3; TRBD2 agrees at 7 bases. Germline trimming cut 4 bases from V and 4 bases from J; bases unmatched to any gene: 8. The CDR3 is made up of 15 amino acids. The V gene's germline CDR1 is LGHDT and CDR2 YNNKEL (reference sequence). CDR3 sequence reads: CASSPRGAGADTQYF. For the CDR3, the DNA is TGTGCCAGCAGCCCCCGAGGGGCGGGAGCAGATACGCAGTATTTT.

This clone is a singleton in its sample. The rearrangement uses TRBV3-1 (or the pseudogene TRBV3-2) and TRBJ1-2; perhaps TRBD1 as D (6 bases). Trimming cost V 0 bases and J 0 bases, with 11 bases left between them. This CDR3 contains 16 residues. From germline, CDR1 is LGHDT and CDR2 YNNKEL (reference sequence). The CDR3 loop reads CASSQDVTGSNYGYTF. The CDR3 DNA is TGTGCCAGCAGCCAAGATGTCACAGGGTCTAACTATGGCTACACCTTC.

V usage is TRBV7-9 and J usage is TRBJ1-6; TRBD1 matches 8 bases. The germline CDR1 and CDR2 sequences are SEHNR and FQNEAQ (reference sequence). The V and J ends lost 5 bases and 6 bases, in that order; junction bases with no gene match: 6. The CDR3 sequence is 15 residues long. The CDR3, as DNA: TGTGCCAGCAGCCGAGGGACAGGCCTTAATTCACCCCTCCACTTT. This translates into CASSRGTGLNSPLHF.

Worth noting for this clone: This specimen includes other DNA sequences encoding the same CDR3. The chain joins TRBV19 to TRBJ2-7; a possible D gene is TRBD1 (5 bases). CDR1 LNHDA and CDR2 SQIVND come from the germline V gene (reference sequence). This CDR3 region has 15 residues. The ends were cut back, 3 bases at V and 4 bases at J, with 16 bases in the middle. The CDR3, as DNA: TGTGCCAGTAGTATGCTGGGGCAGGGTGCTTACGAGCAGTACTTC. This codes for CASSMLGQGAYEQYF.

The rearrangement links TRBV5-1 to TRBJ2-1; TRBD1 aligns across 8 bases. The CDR3 length is 18 residues. CDR1 is SGHRS and CDR2 is YFSETQ in the germline V gene. The trim removed 1 base at V and 0 bases at J, leaving 9 bases unmatched. Here the CDR3 reads CASSLKGQAPSSYNEQFF. The CDR3, as DNA: TGCGCCAGCAGCTTGAAGGGACAGGCCCCGAGCTCCTACAATGAGCAGTTCTTC.

J is TRBJ2-1 and V is TRBV6-5; possible D gene TRBD1, 5 bases. The CDR3 runs to 15 residues. V was pared by 6 bases and J by 6 bases, with 18 bases between. Germline CDR1 reads MNHEY; CDR2 reads SVGAGI. The CDR3 DNA is TGTGCCAGCAGCCCCTCAGGGTTGGGGTCCAATGAGCAGTTCTTC. Its protein is CASSPSGLGSNEQFF.

This chain links TRBV27 with TRBJ1-5; no clear D gene. This CDR3 region has 14 residues. Trimming pared 7 bases from V and 2 bases from J, leaving 12 bases between. Germline CDR1 reads MNHEY; CDR2 reads SMNVEV (reference sequence). The CDR3 region is CASKLNRGNQPQHF. The CDR3 DNA is TGTGCCAGCAAGCTGAATCGGGGCAATCAGCCCCAGCATTTT.

CDR3: CASSPGRGLQPQHF. The CDR3 coding sequence is TGTGCCAGCAGCCCAGGTAGGGGTCTTCAGCCCCAGCATTTT. The chain joins TRBV7-8 to TRBJ1-5; the D gene is possibly TRBD1 (5 bases). Trimming removed 5 bases from V and 6 bases from J, with 14 bases in between. The length of the CDR3 is 14 residues. Looked up from germline, CDR1 is SGHVS and CDR2 is FQNEAQ. The whole variable domain, remainder taken from reference TRBV7-8 and TRBJ1-5, is GAGVSQSPRYKVAKRGQDVALRCDPISGHVSLFWYQQALGQGPEFLTYFQNEAQLDKSGLPSDRFFAERPEGSVSTLKIQRTQQEDSAVYLCASSPGRGLQPQHFGDGTRLSIL.

The chain carries TRBV7-9 and TRBJ1-6, with 7 bases aligning to TRBD1. This CDR3 comprises 15 residues. Germline V gene sequence: CDR1 SEHNR, CDR2 FQNEAQ (reference sequence). The J segment lost 5 bases and the V segment lost 5 bases, leaving 6 bases of the junction unmatched. CDR3 DNA sequence: TGTGCCAGCAGCCCCTCCGGGACAGATAATTCACCCCTCCACTTT. Its protein product is CASSPSGTDNSPLHF.

The chain employs TRBV24-1 and TRBJ2-5; D uncertain. From germline, CDR1 is KGHDR and CDR2 SFDVKD. V lost 3 bases and J lost 0, with 13 bases in between. This CDR3 contains 16 residues. The CDR3 reads CATSDVTLPYQETQYF. The DNA for the CDR3 is TGTGCCACCAGTGATGTGACACTGCCGTACCAAGAGACCCAGTACTTC.

The chain is built from TRBV11-3 and TRBJ1-1; 12 nucleotides agree with TRBD1. V gave up 5 bases and J gave up 4 bases; unmatched junction bases: 2. The CDR3 runs 14 residues. Germline CDR1 SGHNT, CDR2 YENEEA. CDR3 region: CASSPGQGATEAFF. The CDR3 DNA follows: TGTGCCAGCAGCCCGGGACAGGGGGCCACTGAAGCTTTCTTT.

The chain employs TRBV19 and TRBJ1-2; no firm D call. From germline, CDR1 is LNHDA and CDR2 SQIVND (reference sequence). The CDR3 sequence is 15 residues long. V was shortened by 2 bases and J by 6 bases, with 16 bases between the two germline ends. CDR3 protein: CASSISLRRVHGYTF. CDR3 bases: TGTGCCAGTAGTATAAGTTTAAGGAGGGTCCATGGCTACACCTTC.

The chain combines TRBV14 with TRBJ1-2; tentative D call: TRBD1 (6 bases). V dropped 3 bases and J dropped 5 bases, with 10 bases sitting between them. This CDR3 contains 13 residues. Germline V gene data show CDR1 as SGHDN and CDR2 as FVKESK. The CDR3 region has the DNA TGTGCCAGCAGCCAGGACAGCCTGTATGGCTACACCTTC. Translation: CASSQDSLYGYTF.

The gene calls are TRBV30 and TRBJ1-5; 7 nucleotides match TRBD1. The CDR3 runs 14 residues. V lost 5 bases to trimming and J lost 4 bases; unmatched junction nucleotides: 8. Germline lookup yields CDR1 GTSNPN and CDR2 SVGIG (reference sequence). The CDR3 loop is CAWGATGTNQPQHF. The CDR3 nucleotides read TGTGCCTGGGGCGCGACAGGGACAAATCAGCCCCAGCATTTT.

The rearrangement links TRBV5-1 to TRBJ2-3; possibly TRBD2 for D (5 bases). CDR3 length: 14 amino acids. V was pared by 0 bases and J by 3 bases, with 8 bases between. CDR1 and CDR2 (germline): SGHRS, YFSETQ. CDR3 DNA sequence: TGCGCCAGCAGCTTGGTCGGGAATACAGATACGCAGTATTTT. Encoded protein: CASSLVGNTDTQYF.

This rearrangement joins TRBV6-5 to TRBJ1-4; D is unclear. Germline assignment: CDR1 MNHEY and CDR2 SVGAGI. Between the trimmed V and J ends, which lost 6 bases and 2 bases, there was a span of 10 bases. The CDR3 runs to 14 residues. The CDR3 bases are TGTGCCAGCAGCGGGAGGAGTACTAATGAAAAACTGTTTTTT. It encodes CASSGRSTNEKLFF.

This chain uses TRBV6-5 with TRBJ1-1, with D unresolved. The CDR3 is 13 residues long. Germline CDR1 reads MNHEY; CDR2 reads SVGAGI. Deletions cut 10 bases from V and 0 bases from J, with 12 bases between. CDR3 amino acids: CATLRSVNTEAFF. CDR3 nucleotides: TGTGCCACCCTCCGTTCAGTGAACACTGAAGCTTTCTTT.

V gene TRBV24-1 combines with J gene TRBJ1-5; tentatively, D is TRBD1 (6 bases). V was pared by 3 bases and J by 1 base, with 12 bases between. Per germline, CDR1 KGHDR and CDR2 SFDVKD. The CDR3 extends over 16 amino acids. The CDR3 region is CATSDRGRGSNQPQHF. Written as DNA, the CDR3 is TGTGCCACCAGTGATCGAGGGAGGGGGAGCAATCAGCCCCAGCATTTT.

This chain links TRBV18 with TRBJ2-3; TRBD1 might be the D (6 bases). The germline gives CDR1 KGHSH, CDR2 LQKENI. CDR3 length: 13 residues. The ends were cut back, 3 bases at V and 6 bases at J, with 10 bases in the middle. The CDR3 nucleotides are TGTGCCAGCTCACCTTCAGGGGACGATACGCAGTATTTT. This sequence encodes CASSPSGDDTQYF.

The gene calls are TRBV5-1 and TRBJ1-2, with D uncertain. The CDR3 runs 13 residues. Germline CDR1 is SGHRS and CDR2 is YFSETQ. The V gene lost 2 bases and the J gene lost 6 bases, with 11 bases spanning the gap. Here the CDR3 DNA reads TGCGCCAGCAGCTTCGGCGGGTTTGATGGCTACACCTTC. Residues: CASSFGGFDGYTF.

The rearrangement links TRBV5-5 to TRBJ1-3; 8 bases align to TRBD1. The germline V gene encodes CDR1 SGHKS and CDR2 YYEKEE (reference sequence). The CDR3 contains 15 residues. J was trimmed by 3 bases and V by 2 bases; bases with no gene match: 4. The DNA for the CDR3 is TGTGCCAGCAGCTTACAGGGGGAAGGTGGAAACACCATATATTTT. Amino acid sequence: CASSLQGEGGNTIYF.

In nucleotides, the CDR3 is TGTGCCAGCAGCTCCCGGGACAGGGAATATTATGGCTACACCTTC. Protein: CASSSRDREYYGYTF. The gene calls are TRBV5-4 and TRBJ1-2, with 9 bases matching TRBD1. The V segment lost 3 bases and the J segment 5 bases; nucleotides outside the gene matches: 8. Germline CDR1 reads SGHNT; CDR2 reads YYREEE (reference sequence). The CDR3 length is 15 residues.